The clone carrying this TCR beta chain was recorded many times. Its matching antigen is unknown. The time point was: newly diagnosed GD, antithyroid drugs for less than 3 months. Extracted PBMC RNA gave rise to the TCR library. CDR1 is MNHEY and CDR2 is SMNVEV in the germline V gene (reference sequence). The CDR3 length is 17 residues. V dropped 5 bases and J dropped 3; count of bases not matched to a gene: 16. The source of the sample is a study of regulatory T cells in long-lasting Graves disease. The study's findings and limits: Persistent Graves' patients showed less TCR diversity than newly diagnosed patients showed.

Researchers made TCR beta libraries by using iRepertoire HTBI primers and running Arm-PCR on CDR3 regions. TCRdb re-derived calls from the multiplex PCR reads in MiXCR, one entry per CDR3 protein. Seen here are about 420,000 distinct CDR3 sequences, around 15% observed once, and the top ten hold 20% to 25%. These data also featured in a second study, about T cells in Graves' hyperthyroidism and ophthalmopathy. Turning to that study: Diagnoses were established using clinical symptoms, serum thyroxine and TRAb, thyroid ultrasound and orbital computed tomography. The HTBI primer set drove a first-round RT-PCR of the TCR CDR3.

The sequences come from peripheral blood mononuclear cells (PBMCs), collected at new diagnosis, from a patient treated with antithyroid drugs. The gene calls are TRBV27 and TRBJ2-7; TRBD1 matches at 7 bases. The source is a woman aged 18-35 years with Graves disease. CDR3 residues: CASSRRTGVDSSYEQYF. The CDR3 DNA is TGTGCCAGCAGTCGTCGCACAGGGGTCGATAGCAGCTACGAGCAGTACTTC.